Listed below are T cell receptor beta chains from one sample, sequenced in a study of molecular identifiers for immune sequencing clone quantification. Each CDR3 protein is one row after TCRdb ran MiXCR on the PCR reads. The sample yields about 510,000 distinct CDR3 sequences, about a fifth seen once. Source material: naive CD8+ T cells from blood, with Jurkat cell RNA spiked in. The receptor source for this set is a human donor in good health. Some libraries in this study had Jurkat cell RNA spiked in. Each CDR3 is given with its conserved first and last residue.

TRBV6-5,CASSTPGNEAFF
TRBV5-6,CASSLIAGGGEKLFF
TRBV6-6,CASSPLEMNTEAFF
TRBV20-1,CSARAPRLAVSYEQYF
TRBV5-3,CASSLVAGPNTGELSF
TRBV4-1,CASSQLITYEQYF
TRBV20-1,CSARAQDNYGYTF
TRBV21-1,CASSKKFDWTGKGQPQHF
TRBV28,CASSSGLRSYEQYF
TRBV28,CASSTGTSGSNSYEQYF
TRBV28,CASRPTGYTEAFF
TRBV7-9,CASTFTTSGYYEQYF
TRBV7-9,CASSFTQTEAFF
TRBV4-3,CASSQRQGALTDTQYF
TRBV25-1,CASSEYPQAPRDTQYF
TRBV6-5,CASSYSTPYEQYF
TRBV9,CASSPWEDSYNSPLHF
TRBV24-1,CATSDLFSGVGTDTQHF
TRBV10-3,CAATTGGLEAFF
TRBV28,CASSSEDRENTEAFF
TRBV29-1,CSVEGRGRAYEQYF
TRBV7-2,CASSLGLTGGNTGELFF
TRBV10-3,CAISEPSGDTDTQYF
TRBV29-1,CSVKRASLQETQYF
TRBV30,CAWSRDLAEKLFF
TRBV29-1,CSVEVRDRGYEQYF
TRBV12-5,CASGPPSSYEQYF
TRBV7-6,CASGLFSDPVGELFF
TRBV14,CASSPMGLETQYF
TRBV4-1,CASSQDQGFSTEQFF
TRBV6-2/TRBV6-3,CASSYFPEELHEQYF
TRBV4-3,CASGHILAGSTDTQYF
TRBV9,CASSYRDSTEAFF
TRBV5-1,CASTPSGDLLLETQYF
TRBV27,CASSLVGARVQYF
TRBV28,CASSFWITTGLNTEAFF
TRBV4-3,CASSQTDRGHYEQYF
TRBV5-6,CASSSFYEQYF
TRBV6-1,CASRGQTATNEKLFF
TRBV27,CASSPLVPLQGQYF
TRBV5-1,CASSYDRAYTEAFF
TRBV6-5,CASSLLPGMGNQPQHF
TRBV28,CVSSLNRDLNTEAFF
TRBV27,CASSLLTPTGDSPLHF
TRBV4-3,CASSRGPASNEQFF
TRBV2,CASSELRTSGGGEDTQYF
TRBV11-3,CASSPRGAHTEAFF
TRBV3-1,CASSQETYGGQNTGELFF
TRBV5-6,CASTGGQANTGELFF
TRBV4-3,CASSQDHGVKGYGYTF
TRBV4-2,CASSHPTSGEQYF
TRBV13,CASSFVVSEAFF
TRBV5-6,CASCFGTASYEQYF
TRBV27,CASGLGGEQYF
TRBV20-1,CSARAFESGSIDEQFF